The 12 T cell receptor beta chains listed next were all sequenced from one sample in a study of T-cell reconstitution after alpha-beta-depleted transplantation in children. Preparation of the TCRbeta library used unique molecular identifiers. TCRdb reanalysed the PCR reads using MiXCR and keeps one entry per CDR3 protein. The sample comprises some 590,000 distinct CDR3 sequences, about 10% of which are singletons, and roughly 3.9% rests with the top ten. The specimen comprised PBMCs from the stem cell graft donor, sampled from the stem cell graft. Source of these receptors: a human donor who donated a stem cell graft to a child with acute myeloid leukemia.

The V call is TRBV20-1, the J call TRBJ2-7; a weak D match, TRBD1 (6 bases). The CDR3 consists of 15 residues. V gave up 0 bases and J gave up 2 bases, with 14 bases separating them. Germline loops: CDR1 DFQATT, CDR2 SNEGSKA (reference sequence). CDR3 DNA: TGCAGTGCTAGAGAGCCCCAGGGGATTCCCTACGAGCAGTACTTC. Its translation is CSAREPQGIPYEQYF.

This clonotype was seen more than once but under ten times. This chain links TRBV20-1 with TRBJ1-3; tentatively, D is TRBD1 (6 bases). V lost 5 bases and J lost 2, with 13 bases in between. CDR3 length: 14 residues. In germline, CDR1 is DFQATT, CDR2 SNEGSKA (reference sequence). The CDR3, as DNA: TGCAGTGCTGGCAGGGGTACTCCTGGAAACACCATATATTTT. It yields the protein CSAGRGTPGNTIYF.

This clonotype occurred many times. The chain recombines TRBV12-3 or TRBV12-4 with TRBJ1-5; D is unclear. V lost 1 base and J 4 bases, leaving 8 bases between the germline ends. The CDR3 runs to 14 residues. The CDR3 region has the DNA TGTGCCAGCAGTTTAGGGGAGGGTAATCAGCCCCAGCATTTT. Translation: CASSLGEGNQPQHF.

The chain has TRBV29-1 and TRBJ2-1; TRBD2 aligns across 12 bases. This CDR3 spans 14 amino acids. Germline-derived CDR1 and CDR2 are SQVTM and ANQGSEA. Trimming removed 3 bases from V and 9 bases from J; junction bases left unmatched: 6. In nucleotides, the CDR3 is TGCAGCGTTGATTTACTAGCGGGAGGTAGTGAGCAGTTCTTC. It translates to CSVDLLAGGSEQFF.

This clonotype has only a few counts. The gene calls are TRBV19 and TRBJ2-5; D unclear. The CDR3 is made up of 12 amino acids. Germline CDR1 reads LNHDA; CDR2 reads SQIVND (reference sequence). V lost 0 bases and J lost 1, with 0 bases in between. CDR3 sequence (DNA): TGTGCCAGTAGTATAGACCAAGAGACCCAGTACTTC. It codes for CASSIDQETQYF.

This clonotype has only a few counts. V and J are TRBV5-6 and TRBJ2-3, with D maybe TRBD1 (5 bases). The germline V gene encodes CDR1 SGHDT and CDR2 YYEEEE. This CDR3 contains 15 residues. V was trimmed by 4 bases and J by 0 bases, leaving 12 bases between them. For the CDR3, the DNA is TGTGCCAGCAGCCTACAGGACACTAGCACAGATACGCAGTATTTT. It codes for CASSLQDTSTDTQYF.

J is TRBJ2-1 and V is TRBV9; D is unclear. There are 12 residues in the CDR3. Germline V gene lookup returns CDR1 SGDLS and CDR2 YYNGEE. V lost 0 bases, J lost 6 bases, and 4 bases lay in between. Here the CDR3 DNA reads TGTGCCAGCAGCGTAGAAGGCAATGAGCAGTTCTTC. Its translation: CASSVEGNEQFF.

The chain employs TRBV5-1 and TRBJ2-1, with D possibly being TRBD2 (5 bases). In germline, CDR1 is SGHRS, CDR2 YFSETQ. This CDR3 has 13 residues. V lost 4 bases and J lost 9, with 14 bases in between. The CDR3 nucleotides read TGCGCCAGCAGCGCACCACCTAGCAGTGAGCAGTTCTTC. It specifies CASSAPPSSEQFF.

This clonotype has a count of ten or more. V gene TRBV25-1 combines with J gene TRBJ1-5, with a tentative D call TRBD1 (5 bases). The V gene lost 4 bases and the J gene lost 2 bases, with 6 bases spanning the gap. CDR3 length: 13 amino acids. Germline CDR1 and CDR2: MGHDK and SYGVNS. As DNA, the CDR3 is TGTGCCAGCAGTGGGGGGGGCAATCAGCCCCAGCATTTT. It specifies CASSGGGNQPQHF. Based on the CDR3 plus reference TRBV25-1 and TRBJ1-5, the full variable domain is EADIYQTPRYLVIGTGKKITLECSQTMGHDKMYWYQQDPGMELHLIHYSYGVNSTEKGDLSSESTVSRIRTEHFPLTLESARPSHTSQYLCASSGGGNQPQHFGDGTRLSIL.

V usage is TRBV9 and J usage is TRBJ2-1; 9 bases are a match to TRBD1. The CDR3 covers 16 residues. The germline V gene has CDR1 SGDLS and CDR2 YYNGEE. The V and J ends lost 0 bases and 8 bases, in that order; junction bases with no gene match: 9. The CDR3 DNA follows: TGTGCCAGCAGCGTAGGAGGGGACAGGGATCGGGATGAGCAGTTCTTC. Translation: CASSVGGDRDRDEQFF.

A few counts support this clonotype. This rearrangement joins TRBV20-1 to TRBJ1-5, with D hard to call. V shed 1 base and J shed 3 bases, with 10 bases lying between them. The CDR3 runs 14 residues. Germline V gives CDR1 DFQATT, CDR2 SNEGSKA (reference sequence). CDR3 region: CSARVVTANQPQHF. The CDR3 nucleotides read TGCAGTGCTAGAGTTGTCACTGCCAATCAGCCCCAGCATTTT.

This clonotype occurred many times. This chain uses TRBV10-3 with TRBJ1-1; 7 bases map to TRBD1. The CDR3 consists of 14 residues. J was trimmed by 0 bases and V by 11 bases; bases with no gene match: 9. Germline V gene data show CDR1 as ENHRY and CDR2 as SYGVKD. The CDR3 coding sequence is TGTGCCTCGAGGGGGCAGGGAATGAACACTGAAGCTTTCTTT. This encodes CASRGQGMNTEAFF.